The clone carrying this TCR beta chain turned up a few times. Its antigen is not known. This sample was taken from a study of regulatory T cells in long-lasting Graves disease. Overall study findings and caveats: Persistent Graves' cases showed lower TCR diversity than newly diagnosed cases.

Germline V gives CDR1 MNHEY, CDR2 SVGAGI. The CDR3 loop spans 13 amino acids. The V gene lost 4 bases and the J gene lost 4 bases, with 10 bases spanning the gap. Time point specified: newly diagnosed GD, antithyroid drugs for less than 3 months. Construction of the TCR library relied on RNA isolated from PBMCs. HTBI primers from iRepertoire and Arm-PCR of CDR3 regions yielded the TCR beta libraries. TCRdb analysed the multiplex PCR reads with MiXCR anew, one entry per CDR3 protein. This sample has 400,000 to 650,000 distinct CDR3 sequences; about 16% occur once, and the top ten carry more than 20%. These data were likewise used in another study, on T cells in Graves' hyperthyroidism and ophthalmopathy.

The sequencing used peripheral blood mononuclear cells (PBMCs), collected at new diagnosis, from a patient treated with antithyroid drugs. This receptor was identified in a woman aged 40 to 65 with Graves disease. The chain carries TRBV6-5 and TRBJ1-1; the D is unclear. The CDR3 sequence: CASSSHGPTEAFF. Here the CDR3 DNA reads TGTGCCAGCAGTTCGCACGGACCCACTGAAGCTTTCTTT.